This T cell receptor (beta chain) was recorded in a study of early T cells in non-severe SARS-CoV-2 infection. Study information: Alpha and beta chains were unpaired, from unsorted whole-blood bulk RNA. Findings and caveats of the study: Using VDJdb, the matching emphasized anti-spike CD8 responses while missing private and CD4 specificities.

V was trimmed by 0 bases and J by 0 bases, leaving 9 bases between them. The germline V gene encodes CDR1 MNHEY and CDR2 SVGAGI. CDR3 length: 17 amino acids. Unique molecular identifiers (one per individual cDNA molecule) were attached. TCRdb processed the 5' RACE reads anew with MiXCR; each CDR3 protein has one entry. The table has more than 90,000 distinct CDR3 sequences, roughly 13% seen once. Turning to this clonotype: Antigen: not known.

Sequencing was done on a sample of whole blood. The TCR originated in an adult who was a healthcare worker with PCR-confirmed SARS-CoV-2 infection or an uninfected control (not recorded which). This chain links TRBV6-5 with TRBJ1-6; perhaps TRBD1 as D (6 bases). CDR3 in amino acids: CASSYSIRGSYNSPLHF. Written as DNA, the CDR3 is TGTGCCAGCAGTTACTCGATCAGGGGCTCCTATAATTCACCCCTCCACTTT.